This is a list of T cell receptor beta chains from one sample in a study of blood T cell repertoires in COVID-19. The table came from immunoSEQ multiplex PCR; TCRdb's copy has only in-frame clones and leaves some out. The sample carries over 250,000 clones, 88% recorded once. Sequenced material: peripheral blood. The source of these receptors is a woman between 65 and 79 years old with COVID-19, enrolled during active disease. The CDR3 runs from the conserved cysteine through the conserved F or W. The D gene is left open where the match is weak. The size field is filled for only some rows; it gives once, few, many or a size class.

j_call v_call d_call clone_size cdr3_nt cdr3_aa
TRBJ2-2 TRBV3-1/TRBV3-2 . . TGTGCCAGCAGCGGGAGAGGAGCGAACCCGTCCGGCACCGGGGAGCTGTTTTTT CASSGRGANPSGTGELFF
TRBJ2-1 TRBV18 TRBD1 . TGTGCCAGCTCACTCGGGACAGGGGTCTACAATGAGCAGTTCTTC CASSLGTGVYNEQFF
TRBJ2-7 TRBV3-1/TRBV3-2 TRBD1 . TGTGCCAGCAGCCAAGGGGACAGGGGGCCTCGTCCAGACGAGCAGTACTTC CASSQGDRGPRPDEQYF
TRBJ2-7 TRBV20-1 . . TGCAGTGCTAGTGACGGGGGTTCCTCCTACGAGCAGTACTTC CSASDGGSSYEQYF
TRBJ2-2 TRBV25-1 TRBD1 . TGTGCCAGCAGTGAAAACCGGGACAGTGACACCGGGGAGCTGTTTTTT CASSENRDSDTGELFF
TRBJ2-7 TRBV3-1/TRBV3-2 TRBD2 once TGTGCCAGCAGCCGGCAGCGGGGGGCGACTAGCGGCCTCGTATCCTACGAGCAGTACTTC CASSRQRGATSGLVSYEQYF
TRBJ1-4 TRBV5-1 TRBD1 . TGCGCCAGCAGCTTCGGGGACAGGGGGCAAAATAATGAAAAACTGTTTTTT CASSFGDRGQNNEKLFF
TRBJ1-1 TRBV24-1 TRBD1 . TGTGCCACCAGTGATTCGAGTGGCAGGGGGATCGCTGAAGCTTTCTTT CATSDSSGRGIAEAFF
TRBJ1-6 TRBV29-1 . . TGCAGCGTTGTCGGGGGGGATAATTCACCCCTCCACTTT CSVVGGDNSPLHF
TRBJ2-1 TRBV10-3 TRBD2 once TGTGCCATCAGTGGGACTAGCGGGATGTCCTCGAATGAGCAGTTCTTC CAISGTSGMSSNEQFF
TRBJ1-6 TRBV9 . . TGTGCCAGCAGCGTAGTACAGGATGATTCACCCCTCCACTTT CASSVVQDDSPLHF
TRBJ2-7 TRBV3-1/TRBV3-2 . few TGTGCCAGCAGCCGTGACAGTAGTTACGAGCAGTACTTC CASSRDSSYEQYF
TRBJ1-4 TRBV4-1 TRBD1 once TGCGCCAGCAGCCAGGCAGGGGGCGCGGAAAAACTGTTTTTT CASSQAGGAEKLFF
TRBJ1-1 TRBV30 . . TGTGCCTGGAGCCGCACAGGGCTGGGAGCTTTCTTT CAWSRTGLGAFF
TRBJ1-2 TRBV28 . . TGTGCCAGCAGTGGAGGGGCTAAGGGCTACACCTTC CASSGGAKGYTF
TRBJ1-6 TRBV27 . . TGTGCCAGCAGTTGCGACTCCCTGGAGGGGTCCTATAATTCACCCCTCCACTTT CASSCDSLEGSYNSPLHF
TRBJ2-5 TRBV25-1 TRBD1 . TGTGCCGGACGGACAGGCTCGACCCAGTACTTC CAGRTGSTQYF
TRBJ2-1 TRBV6-4 TRBD1 . TGTGCCAGCAGTAGGGACAGAGAATACAATGAGCAGTTCTTC CASSRDREYNEQFF
TRBJ1-5 TRBV19 TRBD1 . TGTGCCAGTAGTATTAGGGGACAGGGGACCTCAACAGGTCACAATCAGCCCCAGCATTTT CASSIRGQGTSTGHNQPQHF
TRBJ2-2 TRBV24-1 TRBD2 . TGTGCCACCTCTTTGGGTAGCGGGAATGTGAACACCGGGGAGCTGTTTTTT CATSLGSGNVNTGELFF
TRBJ2-7 TRBV6-5 TRBD1 . TGTGCCAGCAGCCGAGACAGGGAGCAGTCCTACGAGCAGTACTTC CASSRDREQSYEQYF
TRBJ2-5 TRBV5-4 . . TGTGCCAGCAGCTTGGGACACGACCAAGAGACCCAGTACTTC CASSLGHDQETQYF
TRBJ2-7 TRBV5-1 . once TGCGCCAGCAGCTTGAAGGAGGTGGGAGAGCAGTACTTC CASSLKEVGEQYF
TRBJ2-2 TRBV10-2 TRBD2 . TGCGCCAGCGTTCCAGCGGGAGCGGGGACCGGGGAGCTGTTTTTT CASVPAGAGTGELFF
TRBJ1-2 TRBV29-1 . once TGCAGCGTTGGGACTACCCAAGCGGACTATGGCTACACCTTC CSVGTTQADYGYTF
TRBJ2-1 TRBV27 TRBD2 few TGTGCCAGCAGCTCCCCGAATGGCGGGAGCTCCTACAATGAGCAGTTCTTC CASSSPNGGSSYNEQFF
TRBJ1-2 TRBV5-1 . . TGCGCCAGCAGCTTGGAACCCAGGATCTATGGCTACACCTTC CASSLEPRIYGYTF
TRBJ1-5 TRBV19 . . TGTGCCAGTAGTAACATACCACAGACAGGAGGATATAGCAATCAGCCCCAGCATTTT CASSNIPQTGGYSNQPQHF
TRBJ1-2 TRBV18 . . TGTGCCAGCTCACCCTTCGACAGGACCTATGGCTACACCTTC CASSPFDRTYGYTF
TRBJ1-5 TRBV6-5 . . TGTGCCAGCAGCTCGTATAGCAATCAGCCCCAGCATTTT CASSSYSNQPQHF
TRBJ2-1 TRBV14 TRBD2 . TGTGCCAGCAGCCGCGTCCTTGGGGGGACTACCCGCCATGAGCAGTTCTTC CASSRVLGGTTRHEQFF
TRBJ2-7 TRBV18 . . TGTGCCAGCTCACCAAGGGGGTACGAGCAGTACTTC CASSPRGYEQYF
TRBJ1-2 TRBV9 TRBD1 . TGTGCCAGCAGCCCAAGGACAGGGGAGAGTGGCTACACCTTC CASSPRTGESGYTF
TRBJ1-5 TRBV18 TRBD1 . TGTGCCAGCTCAGCATTACAGGGGGCACAGCCCCAGCATTTT CASSALQGAQPQHF
TRBJ1-2 TRBV2 TRBD1 . TGTGCCAGCAGTCTAACAGGGGTAGCTAACTATGGCTACACCTTC CASSLTGVANYGYTF
TRBJ2-7 TRBV29-1 TRBD2 . TGCAGCGTTTCCAGCGGGACCTACGAGCAGTACTTC CSVSSGTYEQYF
TRBJ1-4 TRBV7-9 . . TGTGCCAGCAGCTCCCCCCCCCATGCAACTAATGAAAAACTGTTTTTT CASSSPPHATNEKLFF
TRBJ1-6 TRBV2 . . TGTGCCAGCAGTGAAGTGAGCTCCTATAATTCACCCCTCCACTTT CASSEVSSYNSPLHF
TRBJ1-6 TRBV6-1 . . TGTGCCAGCAGTGATGGACACCATAATTCACCCCTCCACTTT CASSDGHHNSPLHF
TRBJ2-1 TRBV7-3 . . TGTGCCAGCAGCCCCGTCCCCGCCTACAATGAGCAGTTCTTC CASSPVPAYNEQFF
TRBJ2-7 TRBV7-3 . . TGTGCCAGCAGCTTGAGCACAGGCCCTTACGAGCAGTACTTC CASSLSTGPYEQYF
TRBJ2-4 TRBV29-1 . . TGCAGCGTTGAAGAGTTTTCCAGACTAGCCAAAAACATTCAGTACTTC CSVEEFSRLAKNIQYF
TRBJ1-3 TRBV28 . . TGTGCCAGCAGTTTGTCTATAAGACTGATCTCTGGAAACACCATATATTTT CASSLSIRLISGNTIYF
TRBJ2-4 TRBV4-1 . once TGCGCCAGCAGCCAAGTCGAGGGAGCAAAAAACATTCAGTACTTC CASSQVEGAKNIQYF
TRBJ1-2 TRBV3-1/TRBV3-2 . . TGTGCCAGCAGCCCCTTAACAGGAGCTAACTATGGCTACACCTTC CASSPLTGANYGYTF
TRBJ2-1 TRBV11-3 TRBD1 . TGTGCCAGCAGCCCCAAGACAGGGGGTTTTTGGAATGAGCAGTTCTTC CASSPKTGGFWNEQFF
TRBJ1-3 TRBV30 . few TGTGCCTGGAGCAAAGTCGGACAGCCTGGAAACACCATATATTTT CAWSKVGQPGNTIYF
TRBJ2-2 TRBV28 TRBD1 . TGTGCCAGCAGAACAGGGGGCGCGGGCACCGGGGAGCTGTTTTTT CASRTGGAGTGELFF
TRBJ1-2 TRBV19 . . TGTGCCAGTAGTATTGGCGCCGGGAGCTATGGCTACACCTTC CASSIGAGSYGYTF
TRBJ2-5 TRBV9 . . TGTGCCAGCAGCGTAGTAATGGATGGGGGAGGGACCCAGTACTTC CASSVVMDGGGTQYF
TRBJ2-7 TRBV2 TRBD1 . TGTGCCAGCAGTTCCGGGACAGGGAACTACGAGCAGTACTTC CASSSGTGNYEQYF
TRBJ2-5 TRBV2 . . TGTGCCAGCAGTGATCGGGAGACCCAGTACTTC CASSDRETQYF
TRBJ1-2 TRBV3-1/TRBV3-2 . . TGTGCCAGCAGCACCGGACTCAAGAACTATGGCTACACCTTC CASSTGLKNYGYTF
TRBJ2-7 TRBV5-8 TRBD2 . TGTGCCAGCAGCAGGGGACTAGCGGGAGTCTACGAGCAGTACTTC CASSRGLAGVYEQYF
TRBJ2-5 TRBV7-7 TRBD2 . TGTGCTAGCAGCTTCGGGGGGATAGGGGAGACCCAGTACTTC CASSFGGIGETQYF
TRBJ1-6 TRBV7-2 . . TGTGCCAGCAGCTTAGATCCCAGCTCCTATAATTCACCCCTCCACTTT CASSLDPSSYNSPLHF
TRBJ1-1 TRBV7-2 TRBD1 . TGTGCCAGCAGCGCTCGGACAGGCGGTGAAGCTTTCTTT CASSARTGGEAFF
TRBJ2-1 TRBV7-2 TRBD2 . TGTGCCAGCAGCTTACACGGGACTAGTGGGAATGAGCAGTTCTTC CASSLHGTSGNEQFF
TRBJ1-4 TRBV28 TRBD1 once TGTGCCAGCAGGACAGGGGGCGCAAGGTCCGATGAAAAACTGTTTTTT CASRTGGARSDEKLFF
TRBJ1-6 TRBV2 . . TGTGCCAGCAGTGAAATTACGCTATCGGGTAATTCACCCCTCCACTTT CASSEITLSGNSPLHF